This TCR beta chain stems from a study of CD8 T cells in ankylosing spondylitis. Broader study findings: Characteristic of ankylosing spondylitis blood, it appeared, was a TCR beta motif comprising 7 to 9 highly homologous variants. According to the report, clones linked to the disease were significantly enriched in matched synovial fluid samples taken from ankylosing spondylitis patients.

Concerning this clonotype: Its antigen is still unknown.

CDR3 length equals 15 residues. Germline CDR1 and CDR2: LGHDT and YNNKEL (reference sequence). V gave up 1 base and J gave up 0 bases, with 9 bases separating them. Quantitative 5'-RACE with molecular barcodes generated TCR beta libraries. TCRdb fed the 5' RACE reads into MiXCR, producing one record per CDR3 protein. The sample has 650,000 to 800,000 distinct CDR3 sequences, roughly 20% seen once. The source material was blood, either unsorted or a sorted T cell fraction (not recorded which). The V call is TRBV3-1, the J call TRBJ1-2; D is unclear. This TCR was sampled from a male donor with ankylosing spondylitis. CDR3 sequence (DNA): TGTGCCAGCAGCCAAGCCGGTGGTCCTAACTATGGCTACACCTTC. This translates into CASSQAGGPNYGYTF. Looking up the rest from reference TRBV3-1 and TRBJ1-2 gives the full variable domain: DTAVSQTPKYLVTQMGNDKSIKCEQNLGHDTMYWYKQDSKKFLKIMFSYNNKELIINETVPNRFSPKSPDKAHLNLHINSLELGDSAVYFCASSQAGGPNYGYTFGSGTRLTVV.